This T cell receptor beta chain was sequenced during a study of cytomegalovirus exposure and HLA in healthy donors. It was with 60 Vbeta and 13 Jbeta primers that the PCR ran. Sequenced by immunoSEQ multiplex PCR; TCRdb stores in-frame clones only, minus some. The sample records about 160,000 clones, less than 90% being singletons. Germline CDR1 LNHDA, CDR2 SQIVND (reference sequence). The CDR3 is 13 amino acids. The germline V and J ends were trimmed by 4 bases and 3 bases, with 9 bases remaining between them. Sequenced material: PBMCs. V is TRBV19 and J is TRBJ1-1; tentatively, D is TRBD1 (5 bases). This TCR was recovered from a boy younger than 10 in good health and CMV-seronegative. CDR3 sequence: CASSTAGYTEAFF. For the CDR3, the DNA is TGTGCCAGTAGTACAGCAGGGTACACTGAAGCTTTCTTT.